One and the same sample provided the 26 T cell receptor beta chains below, sequenced in a study of technical replicates of blood from several donors. Measured with immunoSEQ multiplex PCR; TCRdb has only the in-frame clones, and not every one. Of approximately 49,000 clones listed, around 90% were seen once; the top ten hold approximately 3.6%. Material for sequencing was PBMCs. The source of these receptors is a human donor in good health. Some clones in this sample may be carry-over from other donors' samples.

This chain links TRBV30 with TRBJ2-5; possibly TRBD2 for D (5 bases). CDR3 length equals 15 residues. From germline, CDR1 is GTSNPN and CDR2 SVGIG (reference sequence). Trimming left V 3 bases short and J 5 bases short, with 19 bases between. CDR3 bases: TGTGCCTGGAGGGTATCACTAGTGGTCGGGGAGACCCAGTACTTC. This codes for CAWRVSLVVGETQYF. The whole variable domain, filled in from reference TRBV30 and TRBJ2-5, reads SQTIHQWPATLVQPVGSPLSLECTVEGTSNPNLYWYRQAAGRGLQLLFYSVGIGQISSEVPQNLSASRPQDRQFILSSKKLLLSDSGFYLCAWRVSLVVGETQYFGPGTRLLVL.

Notes on this clone: An end of the junction does not agree with germline; a read error may underlie this. The DNA of the CDR3 is TGTGCCAGCAGCCTCTTGACAGGGCCGCATGACTCTTTT. Translation gives CASSLLTGPHDSF. The chain carries TRBV7-9 and TRBJ1-1, with TRBD1 matching 7 bases. CDR3 size: 13 residues. Looked up from germline, CDR1 is SEHNR and CDR2 is FQNEAQ (reference sequence).

This chain joins TRBV5-1 and TRBJ1-5, with 7 bases aligning to TRBD1. The germline CDR1 and CDR2 sequences are SGHRS and YFSETQ. Trimming took 4 bases from V and 0 from J; bases not matched to a gene: 4. The CDR3 is made up of 15 amino acids. CDR3 sequence: CASSLTGDSNQPQHF. CDR3 nucleotide sequence: TGCGCCAGCAGCCTTACAGGGGATAGCAATCAGCCCCAGCATTTT.

The chain is built from TRBV7-8 and TRBJ2-7, with 7 bases lining up with TRBD1. CDR1 is SGHVS and CDR2 is FQNEAQ in the germline V gene. CDR3 length: 14 residues. Trimming at V came to 5 bases and at J to 2 bases, leaving 6 bases not matched to a gene. The CDR3 loop is CASSLQGFAYEQYF. Written as DNA, the CDR3 is TGTGCCAGCAGCCTACAGGGGTTTGCCTACGAGCAGTACTTC.

The chain carries TRBV7-9 and TRBJ1-1; weak D call: TRBD1 (5 bases). Trimming took off 6 bases at V and 0 bases at J, with 11 bases between the two ends. This CDR3 is built from 14 residues. Looked up from germline, CDR1 is SEHNR and CDR2 is FQNEAQ (reference sequence). CDR3 nucleotide sequence: TGTGCCAGCAGGCCGGACACCTTGAACACTGAAGCTTTCTTT. Translated: CASRPDTLNTEAFF.

Written as DNA, the CDR3 is TGTGCCAGCAGCACACCCCTGGGAGCGGGGTTATCCACCGGGGAGCTGTTTTTT. It codes for CASSTPLGAGLSTGELFF. This sequence joins TRBV7-6 and TRBJ2-2; 7 bases are shared with TRBD2. The CDR3 extends over 18 amino acids. CDR1 and CDR2 from the germline V gene are SGHVS and FNYEAQ. Trimming removed 5 bases from V and 4 bases from J; junction bases left unmatched: 16.

The rearrangement uses TRBV6-6 and TRBJ2-1, with 9 bases that match TRBD2. Trimming at V came to 9 bases and at J to 6 bases, leaving 6 bases not matched to a gene. The CDR3 runs to 13 residues. CDR1 and CDR2 (germline): MNHNY, SVGAGI (reference sequence). This CDR3 is CASRASGTNEQFF. CDR3 DNA: TGTGCCAGTCGGGCTAGCGGGACCAATGAGCAGTTCTTC.

In this sample, this clone turned up a few times. The chain is built from TRBV5-5 and TRBJ2-1; D ambiguous. Looked up from germline, CDR1 is SGHKS and CDR2 is YYEKEE (reference sequence). Trimming shortened V by 0 bases and J by 8 bases, and 6 bases separated the two germline ends. This CDR3 spans 12 amino acids. CDR3 loop: CASSLAFYEQFF. As DNA, the CDR3 is TGTGCCAGCAGCTTGGCCTTCTATGAGCAGTTCTTC.

This clone has just one count. The CDR3 nucleotides are TGTGCCAGCACCCGGACTAGCGGGAGAGGGGGTGAGCAGTTCTTC. This sequence encodes CASTRTSGRGGEQFF. The gene calls are TRBV5-4 and TRBJ2-1; TRBD2 matches at 13 bases. CDR1 SGHNT and CDR2 YYREEE come from the germline V gene (reference sequence). CDR3 length: 15 residues. V shed 6 bases and J 9 bases; nucleotides not matched to a gene: 9.

The chain carries TRBV10-1 and TRBJ1-5; D may be TRBD1 (6 bases). The V end was cut by 8 bases, the J end by 3 bases, with 17 bases between. Germline V gives CDR1 WNHNN, CDR2 SYGVQD (reference sequence). This CDR3 spans 15 amino acids. CDR3 amino acids: CASVWEGGYNQPQHF. In nucleotides, the CDR3 is TGCGCCAGCGTCTGGGAGGGGGGTTACAATCAGCCCCAGCATTTT.

The chain couples TRBV7-9 to TRBJ2-3; TRBD2 matches 8 bases. V lost 5 bases and J lost 6; bases outside the gene matches: 7. Germline CDR1 and CDR2: SEHNR and FQNEAQ (reference sequence). CDR3 length equals 14 residues. The CDR3 DNA reads TGTGCCAGCAGCCCGGGGGGGGGCCAGGATACGCAGTATTTT. Its translation is CASSPGGGQDTQYF.

There are a few counts of this clone. The rearrangement uses TRBV27 and TRBJ2-7, with a weak D call TRBD1 (5 bases). Germline CDR1 is MNHEY and CDR2 is SMNVEV (reference sequence). This CDR3 has 12 residues. The germline V and J ends were trimmed by 5 bases and 7 bases, with 12 bases remaining between them. The CDR3 loop reads CASSPLGVEQYF. CDR3 DNA sequence: TGTGCCAGCAGTCCCTTAGGGGTGGAGCAGTACTTC.

The chain employs TRBV6-6 and TRBJ1-6; 9 nucleotides agree with TRBD1. The V gene end was trimmed by 4 bases and the J gene end by 7 bases; junction bases not matched to a gene: 2. Looked up from germline, CDR1 is MNHNY and CDR2 is SVGAGI (reference sequence). This CDR3 is built from 14 residues. CDR3 protein: CASSFGQGNSPLHF. The CDR3 nucleotides read TGTGCCAGCAGTTTTGGACAGGGGAATTCACCCCTCCACTTT.

This clone came up once. The chain has TRBV5-4 and TRBJ2-1, with TRBD1 as a possible D gene (5 bases). The CDR3 length is 16 residues. V was shortened by 1 base and J by 5 bases, with 16 bases between the two germline ends. Germline V lookup: CDR1 SGHNT, CDR2 YYREEE (reference sequence). The CDR3 region has the DNA TGTGCCAGCAGCTTGACAGGAGCCCCTAAACACAATGAGCAGTTCTTC. This codes for CASSLTGAPKHNEQFF.

As to this clone: Other DNA sequences in this sample translate to the same CDR3. The V call is TRBV13, the J call TRBJ1-1; the D gene is possibly TRBD1 (6 bases). From germline, CDR1 is PRHDT and CDR2 FYEKMQ (reference sequence). V lost 1 base and J lost 4, with 10 bases in between. The CDR3 consists of 14 residues. The CDR3 is CASSLEGGGTEAFF. Here the CDR3 DNA reads TGTGCCAGCAGCTTAGAGGGGGGGGGCACTGAAGCTTTCTTT. Full variable domain (rest looked up from reference TRBV13 and TRBJ1-1): AAGVIQSPRHLIKEKRETATLKCYPIPRHDTVYWYQQGPGQDPQFLISFYEKMQSDKGSIPDRFSAQQFSDYHSELNMSSLELGDSALYFCASSLEGGGTEAFFGQGTRLTVV.

DNA for the CDR3: TGTGCCAGCTCCCCGGGAGAGTACCAAGAGACCCAGTACTTC. This sequence encodes CASSPGEYQETQYF. The chain uses TRBV18 and TRBJ2-5, with a weak D call TRBD2 (6 bases). Germline CDR1 and CDR2: KGHSH and LQKENI. V lost 6 bases to trimming and J lost 0 bases, with 11 bases between them. This CDR3 is built from 14 residues.

The chain couples TRBV7-9 to TRBJ1-2; 11 bases line up with TRBD1. CDR1 is SEHNR and CDR2 is FQNEAQ in the germline V gene (reference sequence). This CDR3 is 14 amino acids long. J lost 4 bases, V lost 3 bases, and 1 base had no gene match. CDR3 loop: CASSFGQGAYGYTF. In DNA form, the CDR3 reads TGTGCCAGCAGCTTCGGACAGGGGGCCTATGGCTACACCTTC.

The chain combines TRBV7-9 with TRBJ1-5; 7 bases align to TRBD1. Germline V gives CDR1 SEHNR, CDR2 FQNEAQ (reference sequence). The CDR3 contains 14 residues. The V gene end was trimmed by 5 bases and the J gene end by 6 bases; junction bases not matched to a gene: 7. The chain's CDR3 is CASSLQGFGQPQHF. CDR3 in DNA: TGTGCCAGCAGCCTACAGGGGTTCGGTCAGCCCCAGCATTTT.

J is TRBJ2-7 and V is TRBV5-6, with a tentative D call TRBD1 (6 bases). V shed 4 bases and J shed 7 bases, with 24 bases lying between them. The CDR3 is 16 amino acids. Germline V lookup: CDR1 SGHDT, CDR2 YYEEEE. As DNA, the CDR3 is TGTGCCAGCAGCGGATTACAGGGAAAACTCGACTGGGAGCAGTACTTC. Residues: CASSGLQGKLDWEQYF.

The genes are TRBV30 and TRBJ2-3; D is ambiguous. With 0 bases removed from V and 7 bases from J, the gap between germline ends came to 8 bases. The CDR3 is 12 residues long. Germline V gives CDR1 GTSNPN, CDR2 SVGIG (reference sequence). The CDR3 nucleotides read TGTGCCTGGAGTGTACTGAGTAATACGCAGTATTTT. Translation: CAWSVLSNTQYF.

The rearrangement joins TRBV27 to TRBJ1-2, with a tentative D call TRBD1 (6 bases). Germline lookup yields CDR1 MNHEY and CDR2 SMNVEV (reference sequence). V was cut by 6 bases and J by 8 bases, with 16 bases left in between. The CDR3 is 13 amino acids. CDR3 coding DNA: TGTGCCAGCAGGGAGGACAGCCTCGGAGGCTACACCTTC. Translating it yields CASREDSLGGYTF.

CDR3 residues: CASRAITGGNYEQYF. The CDR3 nucleotides read TGTGCCAGCAGAGCGATAACAGGGGGCAATTACGAGCAGTACTTC. The chain carries TRBV2 and TRBJ2-7, with 9 bases identical to TRBD1. Germline CDR1 SNHLY, CDR2 FYNNEI. J was trimmed by 4 bases and V by 6 bases; bases with no gene match: 10. The length of the CDR3 is 15 residues.

CDR3 bases: TGTGCCAGCAGTTTCCTACCGGGACAGGCCTACGAGCAGTACTTC. Protein product: CASSFLPGQAYEQYF. This chain joins TRBV6-5 and TRBJ2-7, with TRBD1 matching over 8 bases. The germline V gene has CDR1 MNHEY and CDR2 SVGAGI. Germline trimming cut 4 bases from V and 2 bases from J; bases unmatched to any gene: 7. The CDR3 covers 15 residues.

The chain uses TRBV2 and TRBJ1-2, with 8 bases lining up with TRBD1. There are 13 residues in the CDR3. Per germline, CDR1 SNHLY and CDR2 FYNNEI. Trimming removed 8 bases from V and 4 bases from J; junction bases left unmatched: 6. The DNA of the CDR3 is TGTGCCAGCGCGCTAACAGGGGGCTATGGCTACACCTTC. Its translation: CASALTGGYGYTF.

The chain links TRBV7-2 to TRBJ2-7; TRBD2 agrees at 12 bases. Germline-derived CDR1 and CDR2 are SGHTA and FQGNSA. This CDR3 has 16 residues. The V segment lost 2 bases and the J segment 4 bases; nucleotides outside the gene matches: 6. The CDR3 DNA is TGTGCCAGCAGCTTACTAGCGGGGGGGTCCTCGTACGAGCAGTACTTC. Translated: CASSLLAGGSSYEQYF.

The J gene is TRBJ2-2, the V gene TRBV4-2, with no clear D. V was clipped by 2 bases and J by 10 bases, with 8 bases between them. Germline V gene lookup returns CDR1 LGHNA and CDR2 YNFKEQ. The CDR3 has 12 residues. The DNA of the CDR3 is TGTGCCAGCAGCCAATCTGCGCAGGAGCTGTTTTTT. It is translated as CASSQSAQELFF.